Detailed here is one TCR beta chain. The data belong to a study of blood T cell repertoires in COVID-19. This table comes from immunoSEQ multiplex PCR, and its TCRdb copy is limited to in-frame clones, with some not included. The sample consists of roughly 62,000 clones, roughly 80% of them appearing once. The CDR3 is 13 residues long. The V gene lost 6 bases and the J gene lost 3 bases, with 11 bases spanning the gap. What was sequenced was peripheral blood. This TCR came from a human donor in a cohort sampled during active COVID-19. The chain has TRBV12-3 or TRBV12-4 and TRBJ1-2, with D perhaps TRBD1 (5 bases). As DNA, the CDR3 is TGTGCCAGCAGCCCGCGGGGGTACTATGGCTACACCTTC. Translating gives CASSPRGYYGYTF.